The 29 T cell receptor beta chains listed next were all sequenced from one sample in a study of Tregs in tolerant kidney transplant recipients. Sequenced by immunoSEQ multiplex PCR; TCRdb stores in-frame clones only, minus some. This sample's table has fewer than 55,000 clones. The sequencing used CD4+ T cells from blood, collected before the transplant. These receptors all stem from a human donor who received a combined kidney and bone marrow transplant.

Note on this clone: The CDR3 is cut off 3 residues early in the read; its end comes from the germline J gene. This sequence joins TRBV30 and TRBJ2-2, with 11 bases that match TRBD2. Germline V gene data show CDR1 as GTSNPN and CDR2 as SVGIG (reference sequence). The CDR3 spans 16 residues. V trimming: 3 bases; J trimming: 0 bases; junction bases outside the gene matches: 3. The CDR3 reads CAWRSGLAANTGELFF. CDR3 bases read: TGTGCCTGGAGGTCGGGACTAGCGGCGAACACCGGGGAG.

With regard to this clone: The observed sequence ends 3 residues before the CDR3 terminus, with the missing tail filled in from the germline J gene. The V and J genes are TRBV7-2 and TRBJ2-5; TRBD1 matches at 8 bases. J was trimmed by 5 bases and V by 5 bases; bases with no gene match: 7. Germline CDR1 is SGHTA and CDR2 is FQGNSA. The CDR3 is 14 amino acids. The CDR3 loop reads CASSTGQGRETQYF. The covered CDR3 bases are TGTGCCAGCAGCACAGGACAGGGAAGGGAGACC.

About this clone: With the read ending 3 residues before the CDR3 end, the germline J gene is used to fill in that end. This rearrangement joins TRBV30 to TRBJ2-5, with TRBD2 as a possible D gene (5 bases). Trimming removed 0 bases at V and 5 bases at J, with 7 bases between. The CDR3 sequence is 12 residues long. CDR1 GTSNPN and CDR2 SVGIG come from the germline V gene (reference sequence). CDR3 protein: CAWSVTGETQYF. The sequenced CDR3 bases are TGTGCCTGGAGTGTAACGGGGGAGACC.

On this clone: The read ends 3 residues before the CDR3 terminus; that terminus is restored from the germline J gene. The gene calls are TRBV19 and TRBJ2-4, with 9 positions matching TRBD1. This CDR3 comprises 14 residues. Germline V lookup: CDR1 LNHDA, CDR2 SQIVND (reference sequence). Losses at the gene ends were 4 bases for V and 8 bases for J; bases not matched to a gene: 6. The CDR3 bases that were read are TGTGCCAGTAGTAGACCGGGACAGGGATACATT. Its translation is CASSRPGQGYI. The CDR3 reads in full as CASSRPGQGYIQYF.

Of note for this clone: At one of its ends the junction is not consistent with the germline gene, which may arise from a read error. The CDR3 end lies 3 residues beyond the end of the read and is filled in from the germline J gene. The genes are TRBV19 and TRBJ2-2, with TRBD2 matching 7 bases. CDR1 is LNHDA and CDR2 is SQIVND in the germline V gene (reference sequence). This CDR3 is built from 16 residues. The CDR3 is CASRIGLAVNTGELFF. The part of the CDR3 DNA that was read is TGTGCCAGTAGAATAGGGCTAGCGGTGAACACCGGGGAG.

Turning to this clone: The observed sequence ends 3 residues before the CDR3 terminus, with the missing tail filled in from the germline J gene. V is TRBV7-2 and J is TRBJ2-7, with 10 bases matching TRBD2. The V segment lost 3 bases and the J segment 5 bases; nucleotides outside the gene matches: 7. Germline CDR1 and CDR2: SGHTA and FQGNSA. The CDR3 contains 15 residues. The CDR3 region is CASSFKRGGPNEQYF. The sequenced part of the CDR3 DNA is TGTGCCAGCAGCTTCAAGCGGGGGGGCCCCAACGAG.

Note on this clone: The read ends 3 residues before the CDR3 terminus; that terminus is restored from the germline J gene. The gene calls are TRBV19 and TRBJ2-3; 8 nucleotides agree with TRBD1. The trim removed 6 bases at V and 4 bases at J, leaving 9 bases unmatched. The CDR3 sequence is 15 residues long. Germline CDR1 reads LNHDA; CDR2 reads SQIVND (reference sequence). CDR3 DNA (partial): TGTGCCAGTAGCCAGGACAGGGTCGCGGCAGATACG. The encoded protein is CASSQDRVAADT. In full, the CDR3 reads CASSQDRVAADTQYF.

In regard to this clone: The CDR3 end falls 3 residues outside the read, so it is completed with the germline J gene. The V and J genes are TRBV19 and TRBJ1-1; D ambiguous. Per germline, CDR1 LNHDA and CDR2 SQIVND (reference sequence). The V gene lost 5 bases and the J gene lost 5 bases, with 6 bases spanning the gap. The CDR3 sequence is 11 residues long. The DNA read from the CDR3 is TGTGCCAGTAGTCCCGGGACTGAA. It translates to CASSPGTE. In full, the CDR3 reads CASSPGTEAFF.

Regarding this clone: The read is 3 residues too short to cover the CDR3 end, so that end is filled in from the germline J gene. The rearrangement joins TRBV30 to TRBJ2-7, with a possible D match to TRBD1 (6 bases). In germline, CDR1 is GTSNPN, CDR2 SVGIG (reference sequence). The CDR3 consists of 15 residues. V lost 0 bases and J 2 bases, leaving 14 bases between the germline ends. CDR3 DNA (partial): TGTGCCTGGAGTGTCCAATGGGGACAAGCCTACGAG. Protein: CAWSVQWGQAYE. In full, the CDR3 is CAWSVQWGQAYEQYF.

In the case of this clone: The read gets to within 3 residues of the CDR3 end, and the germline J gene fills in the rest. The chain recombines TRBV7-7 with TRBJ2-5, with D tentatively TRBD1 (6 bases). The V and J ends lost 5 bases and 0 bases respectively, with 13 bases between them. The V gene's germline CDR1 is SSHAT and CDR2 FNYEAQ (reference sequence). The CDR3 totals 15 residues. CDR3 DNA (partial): TGTGCCAGCAGCGCTCAGACAGGATACCAAGAGACC. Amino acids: CASSAQTGYQET. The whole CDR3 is CASSAQTGYQETQYF.

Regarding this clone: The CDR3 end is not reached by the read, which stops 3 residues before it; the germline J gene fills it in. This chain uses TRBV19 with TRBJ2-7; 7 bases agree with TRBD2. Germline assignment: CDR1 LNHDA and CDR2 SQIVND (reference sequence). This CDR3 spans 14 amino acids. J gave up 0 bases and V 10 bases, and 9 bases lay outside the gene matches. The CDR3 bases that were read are TGTGCCACCCAGGGAGGGGCCAGCTCCTACGAG. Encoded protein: CATQGGASSYE. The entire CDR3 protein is CATQGGASSYEQYF.

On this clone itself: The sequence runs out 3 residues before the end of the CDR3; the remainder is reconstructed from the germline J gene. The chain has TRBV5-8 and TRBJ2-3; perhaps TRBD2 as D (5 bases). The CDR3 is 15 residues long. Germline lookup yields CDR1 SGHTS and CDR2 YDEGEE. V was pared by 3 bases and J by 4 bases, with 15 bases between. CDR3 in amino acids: CASSSGLSVADTQYF. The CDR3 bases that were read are TGTGCCAGCAGCTCTGGACTGAGCGTGGCAGATACG.

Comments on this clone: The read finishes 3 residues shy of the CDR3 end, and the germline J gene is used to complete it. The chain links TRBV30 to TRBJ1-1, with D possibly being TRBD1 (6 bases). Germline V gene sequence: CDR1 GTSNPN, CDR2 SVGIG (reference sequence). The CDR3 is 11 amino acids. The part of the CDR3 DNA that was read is TGTGCCTGGAGTGATAGAAGGGGG. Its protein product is CAWSDRRG. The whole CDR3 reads CAWSDRRGAFF.

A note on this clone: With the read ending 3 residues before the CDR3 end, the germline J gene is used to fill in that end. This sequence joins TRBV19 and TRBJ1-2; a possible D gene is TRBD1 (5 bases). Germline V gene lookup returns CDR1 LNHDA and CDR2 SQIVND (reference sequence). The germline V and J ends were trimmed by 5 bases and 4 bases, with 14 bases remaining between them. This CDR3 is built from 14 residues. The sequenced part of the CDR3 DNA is TGTGCCAGTAGTGACCGAGGCAGGGTCTATGGC. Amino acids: CASSDRGRVYG. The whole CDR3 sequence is CASSDRGRVYGYTF.

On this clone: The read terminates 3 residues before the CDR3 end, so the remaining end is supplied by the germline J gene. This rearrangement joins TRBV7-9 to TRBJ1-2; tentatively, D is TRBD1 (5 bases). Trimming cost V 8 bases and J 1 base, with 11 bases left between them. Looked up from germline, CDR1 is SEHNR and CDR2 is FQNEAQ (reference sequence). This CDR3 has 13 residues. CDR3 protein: CASAQGFNYGYTF. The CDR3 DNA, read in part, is TGTGCCAGCGCTCAGGGATTTAACTATGGC.

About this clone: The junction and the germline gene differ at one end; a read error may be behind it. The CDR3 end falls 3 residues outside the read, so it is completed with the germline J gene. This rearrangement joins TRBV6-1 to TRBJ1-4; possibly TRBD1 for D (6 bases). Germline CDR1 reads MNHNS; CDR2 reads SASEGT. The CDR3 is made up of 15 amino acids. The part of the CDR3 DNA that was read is TGTGCCAGCACTGAATGGGGACAAGTGTTGGAAAAA. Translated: CASTEWGQVLEK. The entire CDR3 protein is CASTEWGQVLEKLFF.

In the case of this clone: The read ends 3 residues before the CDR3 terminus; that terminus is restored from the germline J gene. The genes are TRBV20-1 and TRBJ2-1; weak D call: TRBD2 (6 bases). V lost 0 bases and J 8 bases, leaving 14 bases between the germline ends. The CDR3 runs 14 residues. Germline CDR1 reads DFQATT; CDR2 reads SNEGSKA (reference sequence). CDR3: CSARDMTSIDEQFF. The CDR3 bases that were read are TGCAGTGCTAGAGATATGACTAGTATCGATGAG.

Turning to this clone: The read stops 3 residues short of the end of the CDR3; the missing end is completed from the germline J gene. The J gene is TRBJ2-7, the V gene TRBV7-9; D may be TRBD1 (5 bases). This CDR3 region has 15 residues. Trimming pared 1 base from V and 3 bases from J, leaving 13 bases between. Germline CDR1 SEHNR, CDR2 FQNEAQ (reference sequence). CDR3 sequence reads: CASSLVGLQVYEQYF. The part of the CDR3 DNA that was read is TGTGCCAGCAGCTTAGTCGGCCTACAGGTCTACGAG.

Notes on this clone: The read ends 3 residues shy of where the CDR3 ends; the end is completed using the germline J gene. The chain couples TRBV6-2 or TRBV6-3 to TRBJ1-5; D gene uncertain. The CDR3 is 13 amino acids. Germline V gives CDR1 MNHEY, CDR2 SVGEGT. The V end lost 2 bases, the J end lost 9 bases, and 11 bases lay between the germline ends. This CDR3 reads CASSYLPPGPQHF. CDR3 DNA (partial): TGTGCCAGCAGTTACCTGCCTCCCGGGCCC.

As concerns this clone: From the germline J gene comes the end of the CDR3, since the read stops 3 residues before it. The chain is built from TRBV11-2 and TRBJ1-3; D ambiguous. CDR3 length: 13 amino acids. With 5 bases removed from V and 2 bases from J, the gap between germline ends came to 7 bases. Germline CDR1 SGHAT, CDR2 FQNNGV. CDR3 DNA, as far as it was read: TGTGCCAGCAGCCAAGGCCCTGGAAACACC. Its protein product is CASSQGPGNT. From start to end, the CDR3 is CASSQGPGNTIYF. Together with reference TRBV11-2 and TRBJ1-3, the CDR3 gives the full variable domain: EAGVAQSPRYKIIEKRQSVAFWCNPISGHATLYWYQQILGQGPKLLIQFQNNGVVDDSQLPKDRFSAERLKGVDSTLKIQPAKLEDSAVYLCASSQGPGNTIYFGEGSWLTVV.

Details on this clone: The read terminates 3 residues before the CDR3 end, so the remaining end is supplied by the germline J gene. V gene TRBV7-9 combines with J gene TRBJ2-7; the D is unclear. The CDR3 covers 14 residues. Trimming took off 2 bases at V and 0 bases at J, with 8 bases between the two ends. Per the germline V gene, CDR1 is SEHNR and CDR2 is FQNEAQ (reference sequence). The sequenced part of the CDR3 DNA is TGTGCCAGCAGCTTAAGAAGACACTCCTACGAG. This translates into CASSLRRHSYE. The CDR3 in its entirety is CASSLRRHSYEQYF.

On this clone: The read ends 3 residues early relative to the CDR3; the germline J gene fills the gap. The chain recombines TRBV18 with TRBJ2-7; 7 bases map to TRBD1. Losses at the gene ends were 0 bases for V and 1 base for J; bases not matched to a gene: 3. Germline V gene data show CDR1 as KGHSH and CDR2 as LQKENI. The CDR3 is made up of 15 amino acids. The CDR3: CASSPPWDRSYEQYF. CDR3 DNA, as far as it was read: TGTGCCAGCTCACCACCATGGGACAGATCCTACGAG.

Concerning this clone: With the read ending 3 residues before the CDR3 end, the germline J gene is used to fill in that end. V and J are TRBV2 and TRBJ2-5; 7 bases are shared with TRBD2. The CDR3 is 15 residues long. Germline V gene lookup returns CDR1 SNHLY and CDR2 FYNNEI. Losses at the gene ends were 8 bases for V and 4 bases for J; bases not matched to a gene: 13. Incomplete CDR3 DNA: TGTGCCAGCTCCATGGCTAGCGGAGCTGGAGAGACC. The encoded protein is CASSMASGAGET. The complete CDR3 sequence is CASSMASGAGETQYF. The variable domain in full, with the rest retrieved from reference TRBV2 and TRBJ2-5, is EPEVTQTPSHQVTQMGQEVILRCVPISNHLYFYWYRQILGQKVEFLVSFYNNEISEKSEIFDDQFSVERPDGSNFTLKIRSTKLEDSAMYFCASSMASGAGETQYFGPGTRLLVL.

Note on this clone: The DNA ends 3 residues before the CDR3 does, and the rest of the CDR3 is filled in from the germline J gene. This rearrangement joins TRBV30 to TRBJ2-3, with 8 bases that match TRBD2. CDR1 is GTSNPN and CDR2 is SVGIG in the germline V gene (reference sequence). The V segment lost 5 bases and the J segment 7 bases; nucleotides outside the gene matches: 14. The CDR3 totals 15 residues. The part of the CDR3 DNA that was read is TGTGCCTGGGGAGTACTAGCGGCCCCGGCACATACG. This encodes CAWGVLAAPAHT. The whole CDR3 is CAWGVLAAPAHTQYF.

The sequenced CDR3 bases are TGTGCCTCCTCGTCCGGGACAGGGGATAATTCACCC. It specifies CASSSGTGDNSP. The whole CDR3 region reads CASSSGTGDNSPLHF. The rearrangement joins TRBV19 to TRBJ1-6; 10 nucleotides match TRBD1. The read halts 3 residues ahead of the CDR3 end, with the missing end drawn from the germline J gene. J was trimmed by 5 bases and V by 11 bases; bases with no gene match: 9. The CDR3 contains 15 residues. Germline CDR1 is LNHDA and CDR2 is SQIVND (reference sequence).

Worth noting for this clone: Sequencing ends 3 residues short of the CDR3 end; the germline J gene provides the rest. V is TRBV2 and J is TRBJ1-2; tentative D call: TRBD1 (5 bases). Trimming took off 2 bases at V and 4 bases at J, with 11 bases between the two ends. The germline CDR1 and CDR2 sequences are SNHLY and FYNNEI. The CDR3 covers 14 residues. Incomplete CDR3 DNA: TGTGCCAGCAGTGAATGGAGTCAGGGCTATGGC. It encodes CASSEWSQGYG. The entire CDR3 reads CASSEWSQGYGYTF.

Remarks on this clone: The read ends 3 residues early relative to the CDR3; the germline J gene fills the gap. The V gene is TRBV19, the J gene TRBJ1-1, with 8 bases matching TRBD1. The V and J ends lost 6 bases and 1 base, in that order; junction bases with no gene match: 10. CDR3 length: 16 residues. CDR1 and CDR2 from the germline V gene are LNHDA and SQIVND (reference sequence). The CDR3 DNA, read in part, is TGTGCCAGTAGACCCGGGACAGGCTATCCGAACACTGAA. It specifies CASRPGTGYPNTE. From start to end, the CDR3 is CASRPGTGYPNTEAFF.

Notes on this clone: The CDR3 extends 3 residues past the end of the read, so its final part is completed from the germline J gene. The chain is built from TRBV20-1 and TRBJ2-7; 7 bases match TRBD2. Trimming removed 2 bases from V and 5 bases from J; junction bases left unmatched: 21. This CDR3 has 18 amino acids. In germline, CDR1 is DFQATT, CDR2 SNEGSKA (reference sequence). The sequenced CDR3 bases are TGCAGTGCTAGAACCACTAGCGCCACTAATCCCCTCTTCCACGAG. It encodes CSARTTSATNPLFHE. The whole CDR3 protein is CSARTTSATNPLFHEQYF.

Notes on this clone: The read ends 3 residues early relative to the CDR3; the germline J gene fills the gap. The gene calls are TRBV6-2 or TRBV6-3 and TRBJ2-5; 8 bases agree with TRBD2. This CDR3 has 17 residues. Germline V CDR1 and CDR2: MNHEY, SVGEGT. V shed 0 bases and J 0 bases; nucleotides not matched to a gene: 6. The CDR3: CASSYSTSEIYQETQYF. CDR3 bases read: TGTGCCAGCAGTTACTCGACTAGCGAGATTTACCAAGAGACC.